Listed here are 29 T cell receptor beta chains from one sample, sequenced in a study of blood T cell repertoires in COVID-19. Repertoires were generated with immunoSEQ multiplex PCR, while TCRdb's copy carries only in-frame clones and drops some. The sample holds over 200,000 clones, 84% seen once. Sequencing used peripheral blood. All receptors derive from a woman aged 80 or over with active or convalescent COVID-19.

The chain is built from TRBV3-1 (or the pseudogene TRBV3-2) and TRBJ2-4; TRBD1 matches 7 bases. CDR1 LGHDT and CDR2 YNNKEL come from the germline V gene (reference sequence). There are 16 residues in the CDR3. The J segment lost 0 bases and the V segment lost 6 bases, leaving 8 bases of the junction unmatched. CDR3 DNA sequence: TGTGCCAGCAGTTCCCGGACAGGCCTAGCCAAAAACATTCAGTACTTC. Translation: CASSSRTGLAKNIQYF.

CDR3 in amino acids: CASSLGGGAFLRVSSYEQYF. CDR3 nucleotide sequence: TGTGCCAGCAGTTTGGGCGGGGGGGCCTTTCTACGCGTGAGCTCCTACGAGCAGTACTTC. V and J are TRBV28 and TRBJ2-7, with 9 bases fitting TRBD2. Trimming cost V 3 bases and J 0 bases; bases outside gene matches: 18. The germline gives CDR1 MDHEN, CDR2 SYDVKM. CDR3 length equals 20 residues.

V and J are TRBV12-3 or TRBV12-4 and TRBJ2-3; 8 bases fit TRBD1. Trimming took 4 bases from V and 10 from J; bases not matched to a gene: 4. The CDR3 is made up of 12 amino acids. This chain's CDR3 is CASSSRQGSQYF. The CDR3, as DNA: TGTGCCAGCAGTTCCCGACAGGGGTCGCAGTATTTT.

The V gene is TRBV4-3, the J gene TRBJ1-4, with 9 bases that match TRBD1. The CDR3 is 16 amino acids. J was trimmed by 7 bases and V by 5 bases; bases with no gene match: 11. Germline CDR1 reads LGHNA; CDR2 reads YSLEER. CDR3 nucleotide sequence: TGCGCCAGCAGCTCCGCGGTAGGACAGGGGAGTGAAAAACTGTTTTTT. Translation gives CASSSAVGQGSEKLFF.

The chain combines TRBV28 with TRBJ2-2; D is possibly TRBD1 (6 bases). The V gene's germline CDR1 is MDHEN and CDR2 SYDVKM. The CDR3 loop spans 16 amino acids. Trimming cost V 0 bases and J 7 bases, with 15 bases left between them. The CDR3 DNA is TGTGCCAGCAGTTTATGGCCCCAGGGGAAAGGCGGGGAGCTGTTTTTT. Its protein product is CASSLWPQGKGGELFF. The variable domain in full, with the rest retrieved from reference TRBV28 and TRBJ2-2, is DVKVTQSSRYLVKRTGEKVFLECVQDMDHENMFWYRQDPGLGLRLIYFSYDVKMKEKGDIPEGYSVSREKKERFSLILESASTNQTSMYLCASSLWPQGKGGELFFGEGSRLTVL.

V and J are TRBV23-1 and TRBJ2-6; D is ambiguous. TRBV23-1 qualifies as an ORF whose function is uncertain. There are 20 residues in the CDR3. The germline V and J ends were trimmed by 0 bases and 0 bases, with 18 bases remaining between them. The CDR3 sequence is CASSQSEQNHLPSGANVLTF. DNA of the CDR3: TGCGCCAGCAGTCAATCGGAGCAGAACCACCTCCCCTCTGGGGCCAACGTCCTGACTTTC.

This clone was counted between two and nine times. The rearrangement joins TRBV7-6 to TRBJ2-7; TRBD1 aligns across 7 bases. The ends lost 5 bases at V and 2 bases at J; junction bases unmatched: 6. Looked up from germline, CDR1 is SGHVS and CDR2 is FNYEAQ. The CDR3 has 14 amino acids. This CDR3 reads CASSIRQGAYEQYF. For the CDR3, the DNA is TGTGCCAGCAGCATCCGACAGGGCGCCTACGAGCAGTACTTC. Variable domain in full (rest from reference TRBV7-6 and TRBJ2-7): GAGVSQSPRYKVTKRGQDVALRCDPISGHVSLYWYRQALGQGPEFLTYFNYEAQQDKSGLPNDRFSAERPEGSISTLTIQRTEQRDSAMYRCASSIRQGAYEQYFGPGTRLTVT.

The J gene is TRBJ1-2, the V gene TRBV19, with 8 bases identical to TRBD1. The V segment lost 4 bases and the J segment 4 bases; nucleotides outside the gene matches: 2. This CDR3 has 13 amino acids. The germline V gene encodes CDR1 LNHDA and CDR2 SQIVND (reference sequence). CDR3 nucleotides: TGTGCCAGTAGTAACACAGGGGGCTATGGCTACACCTTC. Translated, it gives CASSNTGGYGYTF.

The chain is built from TRBV28 and TRBJ1-5; TRBD1 agrees at 7 bases. Germline V gene lookup returns CDR1 MDHEN and CDR2 SYDVKM. V was clipped by 3 bases and J by 4 bases; unmatched bases: 6. The CDR3 extends over 15 amino acids. The CDR3, as DNA: TGTGCCAGCAGTTTGCGGGGCAGGGGGAATCAGCCCCAGCATTTT. Protein sequence: CASSLRGRGNQPQHF.

The chain carries TRBV9 and TRBJ2-5, with TRBD2 identical over 8 bases. V was clipped by 4 bases and J by 1 base; unmatched bases: 15. CDR1 and CDR2 (germline): SGDLS, YYNGEE. The CDR3 covers 18 residues. The CDR3 DNA sequence: TGTGCCAGCAGCTCACGACCCTCCGAACTAGCGGTCCAAGAGACCCAGTACTTC. This codes for CASSSRPSELAVQETQYF.

The chain recombines TRBV4-1 with TRBJ2-1, with D maybe TRBD2 (6 bases). V dropped 4 bases and J dropped 8 bases, with 18 bases sitting between them. Germline V gene lookup returns CDR1 MGHRA and CDR2 YSYEKL. The CDR3 contains 15 residues. CDR3 protein: CASSPTASGAHEQFF. CDR3 DNA: TGCGCCAGCAGCCCTACCGCGTCGGGAGCCCATGAGCAGTTCTTC.

The chain couples TRBV5-4 to TRBJ2-5, with D perhaps matching TRBD2 (6 bases). Germline V gives CDR1 SGHNT, CDR2 YYREEE (reference sequence). V lost 0 bases and J 2 bases, leaving 11 bases between the germline ends. The CDR3 covers 15 residues. In DNA, the CDR3 is TGTGCCAGCAGCTTGGATCGCGGGGTACAAGAGACCCAGTACTTC. This codes for CASSLDRGVQETQYF.

V gene TRBV4-3 combines with J gene TRBJ2-7, with D unresolved. The CDR3 is 11 amino acids. Germline CDR1 and CDR2: LGHNA and YSLEER. Trimming pared 5 bases from V and 3 bases from J, leaving 5 bases between. The CDR3: CASSNGYEQYF. In nucleotides, the CDR3 is TGCGCCAGCAGCAACGGCTACGAGCAGTACTTC.

This chain uses TRBV11-3 with TRBJ2-5; D is undetermined. This CDR3 region has 15 residues. The germline CDR1 and CDR2 sequences are SGHNT and YENEEA. The V and J ends lost 2 bases and 5 bases respectively, with 15 bases between them. The CDR3 sequence is CASSLNQVPRETQYF. CDR3 nucleotides: TGTGCCAGCAGCTTAAATCAGGTCCCCCGGGAGACCCAGTACTTC.

The chain couples TRBV7-9 to TRBJ2-2; 8 bases align to TRBD1. Germline V gene sequence: CDR1 SEHNR, CDR2 FQNEAQ (reference sequence). Trimming removed 1 base from V and 5 bases from J; junction bases left unmatched: 9. CDR3 length: 17 residues. CDR3 amino acids: CASSLDVGQGGTGELFF. The CDR3 region has the DNA TGTGCCAGCAGCTTAGATGTCGGACAGGGCGGGACCGGGGAGCTGTTTTTT.

This chain connects TRBV15 to TRBJ1-1, with no clear D. With 1 base removed from V and 8 bases from J, the gap between germline ends came to 11 bases. Germline V gene data show CDR1 as LNHNV and CDR2 as YYDKDF (reference sequence). The CDR3 runs to 13 residues. CDR3 residues: CATSRVSGEEAFF. The CDR3 region has the DNA TGTGCCACCAGCAGAGTCAGCGGGGAGGAAGCTTTCTTT. The whole variable domain, remainder taken from reference TRBV15 and TRBJ1-1, is DAMVIQNPRYQVTQFGKPVTLSCSQTLNHNVMYWYQQKSSQAPKLLFHYYDKDFNNEADTPDNFQSRRPNTSFCFLDIRSPGLGDTAMYLCATSRVSGEEAFFGQGTRLTVV.

V gene TRBV9 combines with J gene TRBJ2-3; 7 bases line up with TRBD2. The V gene's germline CDR1 is SGDLS and CDR2 YYNGEE. This CDR3 is 14 amino acids long. The J segment lost 1 base and the V segment lost 4 bases, leaving 3 bases of the junction unmatched. The CDR3 nucleotides read TGTGCCAGCAGCCCACGGGGGGGCACAGATACGCAGTATTTT. Its translation: CASSPRGGTDTQYF.

The rearrangement joins TRBV4-2 to TRBJ2-1; weak D call: TRBD2 (6 bases). CDR1 is LGHNA, CDR2 YNFKEQ, per germline. The CDR3 has 18 amino acids. Trimming removed 2 bases from V and 0 bases from J, with 17 bases in between. The CDR3 sequence: CASSQSAAVGGSYNEQFF. Written as DNA, the CDR3 is TGTGCCAGCAGCCAATCCGCTGCTGTCGGGGGCTCCTACAATGAGCAGTTCTTC.

CDR3 DNA: TGCGCCAGCCACAAAGAGGGGGCATCGTACGAGCAGTACTTC. Amino acids: CASHKEGASYEQYF. The chain uses TRBV5-1 and TRBJ2-7; 7 bases match TRBD1. V shed 7 bases and J 4 bases; nucleotides not matched to a gene: 11. CDR3 size: 14 residues. Germline-derived CDR1 and CDR2 are SGHRS and YFSETQ.

The rearrangement joins TRBV5-4 to TRBJ2-3, with D possibly being TRBD2 (5 bases). V lost 4 bases to trimming and J lost 2 bases, with 17 bases between them. Germline V gene sequence: CDR1 SGHNT, CDR2 YYREEE (reference sequence). The CDR3 runs 16 residues. CDR3 sequence: CASSQTRGFLTDTQYF. The CDR3 DNA is TGTGCCAGCAGCCAAACTCGGGGTTTCCTCACAGATACGCAGTATTTT.

The chain joins TRBV11-1 to TRBJ2-2; D gene uncertain. This CDR3 has 14 residues. Trimming stripped 2 bases from V and 5 bases from J, with 9 bases between. The germline V gene encodes CDR1 SGHAT and CDR2 FQDESV (reference sequence). CDR3: CASSLFESTGELFF. CDR3 DNA: TGTGCCAGCAGCTTATTTGAGTCGACCGGGGAGCTGTTTTTT. Drawing the rest from reference TRBV11-1 and TRBJ2-2, the complete variable domain is EAEVAQSPRYKITEKSQAVAFWCDPISGHATLYWYRQILGQGPELLVQFQDESVVDDSQLPKDRFSAERLKGVDSTLKIQPAELGDSAMYLCASSLFESTGELFFGEGSRLTVL.

The chain is built from TRBV5-1 and TRBJ2-3; D remains ambiguous. V was clipped by 4 bases and J by 0 bases, with 12 bases between them. CDR1 SGHRS and CDR2 YFSETQ come from the germline V gene. The CDR3 is 15 residues long. CDR3 sequence reads: CASSASGPSTDTQYF. The CDR3, as DNA: TGCGCCAGCAGCGCTTCGGGTCCCAGCACAGATACGCAGTATTTT.

This clone was observed once. The CDR3 bases are TGTGCCATCGGCTCCTACGAGCAGTACTTC. This sequence encodes CAIGSYEQYF. V gene TRBV7-9 combines with J gene TRBJ2-7; D uncertain. The CDR3 is 10 amino acids. Germline CDR1 reads SEHNR; CDR2 reads FQNEAQ (reference sequence). V lost 10 bases, J lost 0 bases, and 4 bases lay in between.

This chain links TRBV6-1 with TRBJ1-3, with D unresolved. Germline CDR1 reads MNHNS; CDR2 reads SASEGT. The CDR3 has 17 residues. V lost 4 bases, J lost 0 bases, and 16 bases lay in between. The CDR3 sequence is CASSVFSLPSSGNTIYF. The CDR3 coding sequence is TGTGCCAGCAGTGTGTTCTCCCTACCGAGCTCTGGAAACACCATATATTTT.

The chain joins TRBV4-2 to TRBJ1-3; 7 bases line up with TRBD1. The ends lost 3 bases at V and 4 bases at J; junction bases unmatched: 6. This CDR3 is built from 15 residues. From germline, CDR1 is LGHNA and CDR2 YNFKEQ. Written as DNA, the CDR3 is TGTGCCAGCAGCCAGGACAGGACGAAGGGAAACACCATATATTTT. This codes for CASSQDRTKGNTIYF.

The table lists this clone with a few counts. The chain is built from TRBV18 and TRBJ2-3; D is unresolved. This CDR3 is built from 12 residues. Trimming took 2 bases from V and 6 from J, leaving 6 bases between them. In germline, CDR1 is KGHSH, CDR2 LQKENI. CDR3 sequence reads: CASSPDWDTQYF. The CDR3, as DNA: TGTGCCAGCTCACCAGACTGGGATACGCAGTATTTT.

This clone has a handful of counts. This chain connects TRBV5-4 to TRBJ2-7, with 9 positions matching TRBD1. The CDR3 covers 16 residues. Germline values: CDR1 SGHNT, CDR2 YYREEE (reference sequence). V lost 4 bases to trimming and J lost 7 bases; unmatched junction nucleotides: 15. CDR3 amino acids: CASSHPGQGGIWEQYF. CDR3 DNA: TGTGCCAGCAGCCACCCGGGACAGGGAGGGATTTGGGAGCAGTACTTC.

V is TRBV10-1 and J is TRBJ1-2; D perhaps matches TRBD1 (5 bases). The CDR3 contains 13 residues. Per germline, CDR1 WNHNN and CDR2 SYGVQD (reference sequence). The V gene lost 7 bases and the J gene lost 8 bases, with 17 bases spanning the gap. The CDR3 reads CASTKGRERGYTF. In DNA, the CDR3 is TGCGCCAGCACCAAAGGCAGGGAACGGGGCTACACCTTC.

The chain couples TRBV28 to TRBJ1-2; D is unclear. This CDR3 contains 13 residues. V lost 7 bases and J lost 2, with 11 bases in between. Germline V gene data show CDR1 as MDHEN and CDR2 as SYDVKM. The CDR3 here is CASTLDSNYGYTF. The CDR3, as DNA: TGTGCCAGCACCCTTGACTCCAACTATGGCTACACCTTC.